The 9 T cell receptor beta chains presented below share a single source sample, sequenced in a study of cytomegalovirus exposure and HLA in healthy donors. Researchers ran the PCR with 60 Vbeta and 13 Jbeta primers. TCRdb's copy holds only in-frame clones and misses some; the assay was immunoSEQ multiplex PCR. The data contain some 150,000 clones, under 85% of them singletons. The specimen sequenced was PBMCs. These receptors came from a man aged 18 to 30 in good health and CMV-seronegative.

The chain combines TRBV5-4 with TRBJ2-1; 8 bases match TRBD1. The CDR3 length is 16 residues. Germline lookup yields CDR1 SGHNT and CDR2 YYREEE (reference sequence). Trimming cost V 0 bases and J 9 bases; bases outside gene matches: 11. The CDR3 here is CASSLGTGRRLVEQFF. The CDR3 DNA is TGTGCCAGCAGCTTGGGGACAGGGCGTAGGTTGGTTGAGCAGTTCTTC.

CDR3 in DNA: TGTGCCAGCAGCTTGGGCGGAGCTAGCACAGATACGCAGTATTTT. Its translation: CASSLGGASTDTQYF. The chain couples TRBV5-4 to TRBJ2-3, with no clear D. The CDR3 covers 15 residues. Trimming took 0 bases from V and 0 from J, leaving 8 bases between them. CDR1 is SGHNT, CDR2 YYREEE, per germline (reference sequence).

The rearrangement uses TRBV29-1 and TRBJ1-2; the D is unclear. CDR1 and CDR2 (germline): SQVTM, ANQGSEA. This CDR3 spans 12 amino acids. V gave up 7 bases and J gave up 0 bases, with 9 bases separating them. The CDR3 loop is CSATGTNYGYTF. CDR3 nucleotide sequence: TGCAGCGCCACCGGGACTAACTATGGCTACACCTTC.

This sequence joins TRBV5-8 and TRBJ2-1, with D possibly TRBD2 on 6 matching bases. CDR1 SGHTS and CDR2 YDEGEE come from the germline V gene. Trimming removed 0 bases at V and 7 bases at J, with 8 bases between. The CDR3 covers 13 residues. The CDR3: CASSLAGGNEQFF. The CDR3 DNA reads TGTGCCAGCAGCTTGGCCGGGGGAAATGAGCAGTTCTTC.

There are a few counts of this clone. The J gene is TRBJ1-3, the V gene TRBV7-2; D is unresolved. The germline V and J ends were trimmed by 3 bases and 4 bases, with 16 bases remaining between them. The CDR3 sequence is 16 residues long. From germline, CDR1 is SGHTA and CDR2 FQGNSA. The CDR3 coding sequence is TGTGCCAGCAGCTTGAACCAGTCCCCCTGGGGAAACACCATATATTTT. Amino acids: CASSLNQSPWGNTIYF.

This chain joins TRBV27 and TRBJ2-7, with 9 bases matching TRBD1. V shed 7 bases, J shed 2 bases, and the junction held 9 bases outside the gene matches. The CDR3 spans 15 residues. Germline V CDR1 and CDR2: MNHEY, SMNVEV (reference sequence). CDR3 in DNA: TGTGCCAGCAATTTCCGGGACAGGGTTGCCTACGAGCAGTACGTC. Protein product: CASNFRDRVAYEQYV.

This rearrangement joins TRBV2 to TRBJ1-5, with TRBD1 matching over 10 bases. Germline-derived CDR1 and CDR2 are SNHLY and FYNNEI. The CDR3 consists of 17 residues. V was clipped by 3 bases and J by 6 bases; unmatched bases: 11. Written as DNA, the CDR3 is TGTGCCAGCAGTGATCCGGGACAGGGGAGTTCTAGTCAGCCCCAGCATTTT. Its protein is CASSDPGQGSSSQPQHF. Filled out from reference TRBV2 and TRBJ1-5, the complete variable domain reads EPEVTQTPSHQVTQMGQEVILRCVPISNHLYFYWYRQILGQKVEFLVSFYNNEISEKSEIFDDQFSVERPDGSNFTLKIRSTKLEDSAMYFCASSDPGQGSSSQPQHFGDGTRLSIL.

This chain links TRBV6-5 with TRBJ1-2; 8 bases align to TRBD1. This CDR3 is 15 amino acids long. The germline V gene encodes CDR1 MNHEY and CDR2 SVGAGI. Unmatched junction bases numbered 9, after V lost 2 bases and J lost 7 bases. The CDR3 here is CASSYGQGALGGYTF. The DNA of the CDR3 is TGTGCCAGCAGTTACGGGCAGGGGGCTTTGGGTGGCTACACCTTC.

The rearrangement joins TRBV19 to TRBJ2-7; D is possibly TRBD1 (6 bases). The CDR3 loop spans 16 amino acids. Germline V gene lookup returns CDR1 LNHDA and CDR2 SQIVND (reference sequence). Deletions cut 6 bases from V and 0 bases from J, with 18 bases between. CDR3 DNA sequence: TGTGCCAGTAGACCCGGGACATCTGACTCCTCCTACGAGCAGTACTTC. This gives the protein CASRPGTSDSSYEQYF. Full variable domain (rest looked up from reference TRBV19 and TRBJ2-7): DGGITQSPKYLFRKEGQNVTLSCEQNLNHDAMYWYRQDPGQGLRLIYYSQIVNDFQKGDIAEGYSVSREKKESFPLTVTSAQKNPTAFYLCASRPGTSDSSYEQYFGPGTRLTVT.